This passage covers 7 T cell receptor beta chains from one sample sequenced in a study of T cell clonotyping in hematopoietic cell transplantation (dated by TCRdb to about 2021). Library preparation employed the immunoSEQ multiplex PCR assay. As stored in TCRdb, this immuneACCESS dataset retains in-frame rearrangements with V and J assigned. A fraction of the clones does not appear; measured against another copy, unresolved V genes explain less than half of the discrepancy, and the remainder lacks a known reason. In this sample the table shows about 70,000 clones, around 94% of which occur a single time. Clones ranked in the top ten supply around 1.5% of the sample. The specimen was peripheral blood mononuclear cells. The source is a man between 45 and 60 years old in good health. Some clones in this sample may be carry-over from other donors' samples.

The genes are TRBV9 and TRBJ2-2; 14 bases map to TRBD2. Looked up from germline, CDR1 is SGDLS and CDR2 is YYNGEE. V lost 4 bases, J lost 0 bases, and 5 bases stayed unmatched. This CDR3 comprises 18 residues. CDR3 protein: CASSPGLAGAANTGELFF. The CDR3 coding sequence is TGTGCCAGCAGCCCGGGACTAGCGGGGGCCGCGAACACCGGGGAGCTGTTTTTT.

The chain uses TRBV4-1 and TRBJ2-1; TRBD2 might be the D (5 bases). Looked up from germline, CDR1 is MGHRA and CDR2 is YSYEKL. CDR3 length equals 13 residues. Trimming shortened V by 0 bases and J by 9 bases, and 9 bases separated the two germline ends. The CDR3 coding sequence is TGCGCCAGCAGCCAAGAACCGGGGATTGAGCAGTTCTTC. This gives the protein CASSQEPGIEQFF.

The V gene is TRBV7-9, the J gene TRBJ2-2; 7 bases are shared with TRBD2. V was clipped by 5 bases and J by 1 base; unmatched bases: 4. The germline V gene encodes CDR1 SEHNR and CDR2 FQNEAQ (reference sequence). The CDR3 length is 15 residues. The DNA of the CDR3 is TGTGCCAGCAGCCGCGGACTAGGGAACACCGGGGAGCTGTTTTTT. Translated: CASSRGLGNTGELFF.

The rearrangement uses TRBV14 and TRBJ1-6, with TRBD1 matching 8 bases. In germline, CDR1 is SGHDN, CDR2 FVKESK. V was pared by 0 bases and J by 6 bases, with 1 base of the junction left unmatched. This CDR3 has 15 residues. The CDR3 sequence is CASSQDRGPNSPLHF. CDR3 bases: TGTGCCAGCAGCCAAGACAGGGGGCCTAATTCACCCCTCCACTTT.

This clone was seen a single time. The genes are TRBV19 and TRBJ1-5; no firm D call. The germline V gene has CDR1 LNHDA and CDR2 SQIVND (reference sequence). V dropped 8 bases and J dropped 4 bases, with 21 bases sitting between them. The CDR3 sequence is 16 residues long. CDR3 coding DNA: TGTGCCAGTGCCTTTGAAGCCCGCAGGTCTAATCAGCCCCAGCATTTT. This encodes CASAFEARRSNQPQHF.

This clone turned up a few times. The chain uses TRBV28 and TRBJ1-2, with 7 bases fitting TRBD1. The CDR3 is made up of 15 amino acids. The V gene's germline CDR1 is MDHEN and CDR2 SYDVKM. V was pared by 5 bases and J by 7 bases, with 13 bases of the junction left unmatched. The CDR3 protein is CASSRRQGRAFGYTF. DNA of the CDR3: TGTGCCAGCAGTCGTCGACAGGGACGGGCCTTTGGCTACACCTTC.

V is TRBV5-6 and J is TRBJ1-1; a possible D gene is TRBD1 (5 bases). The CDR3 has 11 residues. The germline gives CDR1 SGHDT, CDR2 YYEEEE. The V and J ends lost 4 bases and 6 bases respectively, with 7 bases between them. The DNA of the CDR3 is TGTGCCAGCAGCAGACAGTCTGAAGCTTTCTTT. Its translation: CASSRQSEAFF.